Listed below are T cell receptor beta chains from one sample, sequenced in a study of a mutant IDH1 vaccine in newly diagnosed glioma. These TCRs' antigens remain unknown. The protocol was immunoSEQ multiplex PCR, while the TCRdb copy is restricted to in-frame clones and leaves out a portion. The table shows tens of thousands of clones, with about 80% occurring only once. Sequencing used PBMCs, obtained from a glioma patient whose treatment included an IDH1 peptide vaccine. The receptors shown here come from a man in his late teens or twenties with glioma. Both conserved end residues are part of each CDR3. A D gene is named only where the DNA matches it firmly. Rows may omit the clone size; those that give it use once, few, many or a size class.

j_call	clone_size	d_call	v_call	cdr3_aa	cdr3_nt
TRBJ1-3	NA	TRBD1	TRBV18	CASSRQGSPGNTIYF	TGTGCCAGCTCCCGACAGGGATCTCCTGGAAACACCATATATTTT
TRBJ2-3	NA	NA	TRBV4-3	CASSPQPTGAPTDTQYF	TGCGCCAGCAGCCCCCAACCGACCGGGGCCCCCACAGATACGCAGTATTTT
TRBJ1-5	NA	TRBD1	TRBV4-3	CASSQGTGVGQPQHF	TGCGCCAGCAGCCAGGGGACAGGGGTGGGACAGCCCCAGCATTTT
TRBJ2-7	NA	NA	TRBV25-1	CASGTSPYEQYF	TGTGCCAGCGGTACTTCACCCTACGAGCAGTACTTC
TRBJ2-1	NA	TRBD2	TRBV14	CASSPLGGERLYNEQFF	TGTGCCAGCAGCCCGCTGGGAGGGGAGAGACTTTACAATGAGCAGTTCTTC
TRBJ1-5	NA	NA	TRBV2	CASRGLSVEPQHF	TGTGCCAGCAGAGGGCTATCGGTGGAGCCCCAGCATTTT
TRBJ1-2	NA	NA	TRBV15	CATSRAYLGYTF	TGTGCCACCAGCAGAGCCTACCTGGGCTACACCTTC
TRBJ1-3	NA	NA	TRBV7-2	CASSLSRLSGNTIYF	TGTGCCAGCAGCTTATCGCGACTCTCTGGAAACACCATATATTTT
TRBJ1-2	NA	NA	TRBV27	CASSLGGGDYGYTF	TGTGCCAGCAGTTTGGGGGGGGGTGACTATGGCTACACCTTC
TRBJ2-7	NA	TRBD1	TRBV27	CASSLGTAYEQYF	TGTGCCAGCAGTTTAGGGACAGCCTACGAGCAGTACTTC
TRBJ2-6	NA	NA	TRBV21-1	CASSKATGGNSGANVLTF	TGTGCCAGCAGCAAAGCGACAGGGGGTAACTCTGGGGCCAACGTCCTGACTTTC
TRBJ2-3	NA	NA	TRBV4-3	CASSQDRLGPNTDTQYF	TGCGCCAGCAGCCAAGATAGACTAGGCCCAAACACAGATACGCAGTATTTT
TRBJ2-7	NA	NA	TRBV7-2	CASSLTGGEQYF	TGTGCCAGCAGCTTAACAGGAGGCGAGCAGTACTTC
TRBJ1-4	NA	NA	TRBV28	CASGRRTAYEKLFF	TGTGCCAGCGGCCGTCGGACTGCGTATGAAAAACTGTTTTTT
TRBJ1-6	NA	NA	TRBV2	CASSERGRVDNSPLHF	TGTGCCAGCAGTGAAAGAGGAAGGGTAGACAATTCACCCCTCCACTTT
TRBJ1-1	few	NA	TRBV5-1	CASSLGRAVTEAFF	TGCGCCAGCAGCTTAGGCAGGGCGGTGACGGAAGCTTTCTTT
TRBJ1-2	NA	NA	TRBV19	CASSIANYGYTF	TGTGCCAGTAGTATAGCTAACTATGGCTACACCTTC
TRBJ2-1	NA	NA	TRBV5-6	CASSLPGGRNEQFF	TGTGCCAGCAGCTTACCGGGTGGCCGCAATGAGCAGTTCTTC
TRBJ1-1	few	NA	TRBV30	CAWTEVGGEAFF	TGTGCCTGGACCGAGGTAGGGGGGGAAGCTTTCTTT
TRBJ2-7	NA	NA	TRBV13	CASSSPNMPYEQYF	TGTGCCAGCAGCTCCCCCAACATGCCCTACGAGCAGTACTTC
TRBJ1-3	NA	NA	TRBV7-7	CASSLAGPYSGNTIYF	TGTGCTAGCAGCTTAGCGGGACCTTACTCTGGAAACACCATATATTTT
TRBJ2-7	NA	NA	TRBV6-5	CASSPGALLEQYF	TGTGCCAGCAGTCCAGGCGCTTTGCTCGAGCAGTACTTC
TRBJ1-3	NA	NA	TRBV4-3	CASSQESYSGNTIYF	TGCGCCAGCAGCCAAGAGTCCTACTCTGGAAACACCATATATTTT
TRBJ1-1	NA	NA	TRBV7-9	CASSLVGKTEAFF	TGTGCCAGCAGCTTAGTAGGGAAGACTGAAGCTTTCTTT
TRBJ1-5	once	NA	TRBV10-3	CAISESPDQPQHF	TGTGCCATCAGTGAGAGCCCGGATCAGCCCCAGCATTTT
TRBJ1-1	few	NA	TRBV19	CASSRVPGQAISKAFF	TGTGCCAGTAGTAGGGTACCGGGACAAGCGATCTCCAAAGCTTTCTTT
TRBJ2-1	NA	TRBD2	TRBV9	CASSVNSGDEQFF	TGTGCCAGCAGCGTTAATAGCGGGGATGAGCAGTTCTTC
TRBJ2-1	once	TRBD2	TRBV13	CASSSHEGGTPYNEQFF	TGTGCCAGCAGCTCCCATGAGGGAGGGACCCCATACAATGAGCAGTTCTTC
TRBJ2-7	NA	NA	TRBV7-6	CASSLKDSSYEQYF	TGTGCCAGCAGCTTGAAGGACAGTTCCTACGAGCAGTACTTC